This T cell receptor beta chain was obtained from a study of CD8 T cells in ankylosing spondylitis. TCRdb analysed the 5' RACE reads with MiXCR anew, one entry per CDR3 protein. The data contain about 90,000 distinct CDR3 sequences, 27% of them singletons. Germline values: CDR1 SGHVS, CDR2 FNYEAQ. Trimming took off 3 bases at V and 1 base at J, with 15 bases between the two ends. The CDR3 loop spans 16 amino acids. This clonotype has more than one count but fewer than ten. The clonotype originates from a male donor with ankylosing spondylitis or in good health (not recorded which). V and J are TRBV7-6 and TRBJ1-1; TRBD1 might be the D (6 bases). The sample consisted of blood, either unsorted or a sorted T cell fraction (not recorded which). The CDR3 sequence: CASSFKGRGQNTEAFF. In DNA, the CDR3 is TGTGCCAGCAGCTTTAAGGGGAGGGGACAGAACACTGAAGCTTTCTTT.